This entry lists 21 T cell receptor beta chains sequenced from one sample in a study of response to subunit inactivated influenza vaccine. TCRdb re-analysed the RT-PCR reads in MiXCR, keeping a single row per CDR3 protein. The data show over 750,000 distinct CDR3 sequences, over 20% seen once. The specimen was PBMCs from blood, collected 5 days after vaccination. The receptor source for this set is a man aged 50 or older who received an inactivated influenza vaccine.

This rearrangement joins TRBV7-6 to TRBJ2-2, with 9 positions matching TRBD2. This CDR3 is built from 17 residues. Germline V lookup: CDR1 SGHVS, CDR2 FNYEAQ. The J segment lost 0 bases and the V segment lost 2 bases, leaving 4 bases of the junction unmatched. In DNA, the CDR3 is TGTGCCAGCAGCTTACTTCTAGCGGGGCCGAACACCGGGGAGCTGTTTTTT. Its protein is CASSLLLAGPNTGELFF.

This clonotype was seen more than once but under ten times. The chain has TRBV29-1 and TRBJ2-3; possible D gene TRBD1, 5 bases. Between the trimmed V and J ends, which lost 4 bases and 0 bases, there was a span of 11 bases. From germline, CDR1 is SQVTM and CDR2 ANQGSEA. The CDR3 runs to 14 residues. The CDR3 here is CSVATARSTDTQYF. CDR3 nucleotides: TGCAGCGTTGCGACAGCCCGAAGCACAGATACGCAGTATTTT.

This clonotype was counted only a few times. The J gene is TRBJ2-7, the V gene TRBV10-2, with 11 positions matching TRBD1. The V and J ends lost 7 bases and 1 base, in that order; junction bases with no gene match: 3. Germline CDR1 and CDR2: WSHSY and SAAADI. CDR3 length: 14 amino acids. Here the CDR3 reads CASTGDRGSYEQYF. As DNA, the CDR3 is TGCGCCAGCACGGGGGACAGGGGGTCCTACGAGCAGTACTTC.

This clonotype was counted between two and nine times. The gene calls are TRBV12-3 or TRBV12-4 and TRBJ2-7; TRBD1 agrees at 8 bases. This CDR3 comprises 14 residues. Trimming at V came to 5 bases and at J to 5 bases, leaving 8 bases not matched to a gene. The CDR3 here is CASSQGQGRDEQYF. For the CDR3, the DNA is TGTGCCAGCAGTCAAGGACAGGGACGAGACGAGCAGTACTTC.

The chain carries TRBV28 and TRBJ2-1, with TRBD1 matching over 7 bases. Germline V gene sequence: CDR1 MDHEN, CDR2 SYDVKM. This CDR3 is 16 amino acids long. The trim removed 2 bases at V and 0 bases at J, leaving 4 bases unmatched. The CDR3 sequence: CASSLVDRVSYNEQFF. CDR3 in DNA: TGTGCCAGCAGTTTAGTTGACAGGGTCTCCTACAATGAGCAGTTCTTC.

This sequence joins TRBV3-1 and TRBJ2-5, with TRBD2 as a possible D gene (6 bases). The V gene lost 8 bases and the J gene lost 5 bases, with 21 bases spanning the gap. There are 15 residues in the CDR3. Germline V gene lookup returns CDR1 LGHDT and CDR2 YNNKEL (reference sequence). CDR3 DNA: TGTGCCAGCGGCAATAGCGGAATACCAGGCGAGACCCAGTACTTC. Translating gives CASGNSGIPGETQYF.

This clonotype was counted only a few times. CDR3 sequence (DNA): TGCAGCGTCTCTAGCGGAGTTGCATCTAGCACAGATACGCAGTATTTT. Translation: CSVSSGVASSTDTQYF. The genes are TRBV29-1 and TRBJ2-3, with 7 bases that match TRBD2. Unmatched junction bases numbered 12, after V lost 6 bases and J lost 0 bases. The CDR3 runs 16 residues. The germline V gene has CDR1 SQVTM and CDR2 ANQGSEA.

Concerning this clonotype itself: A much larger clone differs from this one at a single base, so this may be a read error. CDR3 nucleotide sequence: TGCAGTGCCTCAGGACAGGGAGATAGCAATCAGCCCCAGCATTTT. This sequence encodes CSASGQGDSNQPQHF. J is TRBJ1-5 and V is TRBV20-1, with 8 bases lining up with TRBD1. Germline V gene sequence: CDR1 DFQATT, CDR2 SNEGSKA (reference sequence). CDR3 length: 15 residues. Germline trimming cut 6 bases from V and 0 bases from J; bases unmatched to any gene: 7.

Only a few counts were recorded for this clonotype. The V and J genes are TRBV5-1 and TRBJ2-3; maybe TRBD2 (6 bases). Looked up from germline, CDR1 is SGHRS and CDR2 is YFSETQ. The CDR3 is 13 residues long. V lost 5 bases and J 6 bases, leaving 13 bases between the germline ends. Written as DNA, the CDR3 is TGCGCCAGCAGTAACGGGGAGGCGGATACGCAGTATTTT. This sequence encodes CASSNGEADTQYF.

The chain carries TRBV20-1 and TRBJ2-5; 10 bases match TRBD2. Germline CDR1 and CDR2: DFQATT and SNEGSKA (reference sequence). V lost 3 bases, J lost 5 bases, and 12 bases stayed unmatched. The CDR3 runs 16 residues. This CDR3 reads CSARDLRTSGGETQYF. In DNA, the CDR3 is TGCAGTGCTAGGGACCTACGGACTAGCGGAGGGGAGACCCAGTACTTC.

The rearrangement uses TRBV6-1 and TRBJ1-2, with D unresolved. V was clipped by 10 bases and J by 5 bases, with 14 bases between them. CDR1 is MNHNS and CDR2 is SASEGT in the germline V gene. The CDR3 length is 12 residues. CDR3 region: CATALHNYGYTF. The CDR3 DNA is TGTGCCACCGCGCTGCATAATTATGGCTACACCTTC.

This clonotype was seen only a few times. The J gene is TRBJ2-1, the V gene TRBV12-3 or TRBV12-4; 8 bases align to TRBD1. With 5 bases clipped from V and 5 bases from J, the junction kept 8 bases outside the gene matches. The CDR3 extends over 15 amino acids. This chain's CDR3 is CASSLRQGIHNEQFF. The CDR3 DNA is TGTGCCAGCAGTCTCCGACAGGGGATCCACAATGAGCAGTTCTTC.

V and J are TRBV4-3 and TRBJ1-3; D ambiguous. Germline-derived CDR1 and CDR2 are LGHNA and YSLEER. V dropped 1 base and J dropped 0 bases, with 13 bases sitting between them. The CDR3 consists of 17 residues. CDR3 sequence reads: CASSQGFGVHSGNTIYF. The DNA for the CDR3 is TGCGCCAGCAGCCAAGGGTTTGGAGTCCACTCTGGAAACACCATATATTTT.

This chain uses TRBV4-3 with TRBJ2-1, with D possibly matching TRBD1 (6 bases). This CDR3 is built from 13 residues. Germline V lookup: CDR1 LGHNA, CDR2 YSLEER. Trimming shortened V by 0 bases and J by 9 bases, and 9 bases separated the two germline ends. CDR3 residues: CASSQDEGVEQFF. The CDR3 DNA reads TGCGCCAGCAGCCAAGACGAGGGGGTTGAGCAGTTCTTC.

The chain employs TRBV27 and TRBJ2-7; the match to TRBD2 covers 9 bases. CDR3 length: 15 residues. V shed 4 bases and J 4 bases; nucleotides not matched to a gene: 8. Per the germline V gene, CDR1 is MNHEY and CDR2 is SMNVEV (reference sequence). This CDR3 reads CASSYFSGSSYEQYF. The CDR3 DNA is TGTGCCAGCAGTTACTTTAGCGGGAGTAGTTACGAGCAGTACTTC.

This clonotype came up many times. V usage is TRBV24-1 and J usage is TRBJ2-1; D is uncertain. Germline V gives CDR1 KGHDR, CDR2 SFDVKD. Trimming removed 4 bases at V and 0 bases at J, with 6 bases between. CDR3 size: 14 residues. Here the CDR3 reads CATSESGSYNEQFF. The DNA of the CDR3 is TGTGCCACCAGTGAGTCGGGCTCCTACAATGAGCAGTTCTTC.

This chain uses TRBV20-1 with TRBJ2-7, with TRBD2 identical over 15 bases. The CDR3 sequence is 16 residues long. Germline loops: CDR1 DFQATT, CDR2 SNEGSKA (reference sequence). The J segment lost 6 bases and the V segment lost 5 bases, leaving 11 bases of the junction unmatched. DNA for the CDR3: TGCAGTGCTTCCTTCTGGACTAGCGGGAGGGCGGGCGAGCAGTACTTC. Amino acid sequence: CSASFWTSGRAGEQYF.

This clonotype occurred many times. The DNA for the CDR3 is TGTGCCAGCAGCTCACCCTACAATGAGCAGTTCTTC. Amino acids: CASSSPYNEQFF. The rearrangement uses TRBV27 and TRBJ2-1; D gene ambiguous. This CDR3 is 12 amino acids long. V shed 6 bases and J shed 2 bases, with 5 bases lying between them. CDR1 MNHEY and CDR2 SMNVEV come from the germline V gene (reference sequence).

A few counts support this clonotype. V is TRBV6-1 and J is TRBJ2-1, with TRBD2 matching over 11 bases. Trimming at V came to 6 bases and at J to 5 bases, leaving 6 bases not matched to a gene. The CDR3 is 15 residues long. Per the germline V gene, CDR1 is MNHNS and CDR2 is SASEGT. CDR3 amino acids: CASRATSGVNNEQFF. In nucleotides, the CDR3 is TGTGCCAGCAGAGCGACTAGCGGGGTTAACAATGAGCAGTTCTTC.

This clonotype was observed a few times. V gene TRBV30 combines with J gene TRBJ2-1, with TRBD2 identical over 9 bases. The CDR3 consists of 16 residues. The trim removed 4 bases at V and 1 base at J, leaving 8 bases unmatched. Germline CDR1 and CDR2: GTSNPN and SVGIG (reference sequence). CDR3 sequence: CAWKIKRGVSYNEQFF. For the CDR3, the DNA is TGTGCCTGGAAGATAAAGCGGGGGGTTTCCTACAATGAGCAGTTCTTC.

This chain uses TRBV7-8 with TRBJ2-7; no reliable D call. V gave up 2 bases and J gave up 7 bases, with 3 bases separating them. The CDR3 covers 10 residues. Germline V gives CDR1 SGHVS, CDR2 FQNEAQ. The DNA for the CDR3 is TGTGCCAGCAGCTTAACGGAGCAGTACTTC. It specifies CASSLTEQYF.